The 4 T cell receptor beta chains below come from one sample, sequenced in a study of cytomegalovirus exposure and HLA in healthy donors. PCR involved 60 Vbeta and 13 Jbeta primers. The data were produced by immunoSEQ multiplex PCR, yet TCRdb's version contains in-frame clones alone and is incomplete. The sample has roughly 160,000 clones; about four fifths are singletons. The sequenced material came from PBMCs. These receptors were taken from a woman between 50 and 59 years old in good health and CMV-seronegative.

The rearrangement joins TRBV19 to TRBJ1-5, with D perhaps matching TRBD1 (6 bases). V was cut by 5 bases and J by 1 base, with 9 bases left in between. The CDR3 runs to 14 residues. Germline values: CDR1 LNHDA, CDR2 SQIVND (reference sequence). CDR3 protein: CASSQTGSNQPQHF. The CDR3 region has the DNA TGTGCCAGTAGTCAAACAGGGAGCAATCAGCCCCAGCATTTT.

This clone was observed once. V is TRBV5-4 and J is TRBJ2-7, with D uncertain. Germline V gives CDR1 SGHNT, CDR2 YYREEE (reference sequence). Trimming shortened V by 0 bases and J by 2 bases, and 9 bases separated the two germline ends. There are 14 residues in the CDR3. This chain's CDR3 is CASSLGAVTYEQYF. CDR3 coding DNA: TGTGCCAGCAGCTTGGGGGCAGTCACCTACGAGCAGTACTTC.

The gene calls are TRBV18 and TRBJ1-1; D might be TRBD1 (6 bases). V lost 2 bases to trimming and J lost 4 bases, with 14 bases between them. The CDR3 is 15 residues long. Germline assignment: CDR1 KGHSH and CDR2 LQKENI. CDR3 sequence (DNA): TGTGCCAGCTCACCATCCGGACAGCTGGGCACTGAAGCTTTCTTT. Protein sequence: CASSPSGQLGTEAFF.

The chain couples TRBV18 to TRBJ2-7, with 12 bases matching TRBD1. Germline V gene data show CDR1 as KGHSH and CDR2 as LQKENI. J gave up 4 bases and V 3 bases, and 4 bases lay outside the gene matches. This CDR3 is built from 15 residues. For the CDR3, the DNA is TGTGCCAGCTCACCTGGGACAGGGGGCGGTTACGAGCAGTACTTC. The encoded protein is CASSPGTGGGYEQYF.